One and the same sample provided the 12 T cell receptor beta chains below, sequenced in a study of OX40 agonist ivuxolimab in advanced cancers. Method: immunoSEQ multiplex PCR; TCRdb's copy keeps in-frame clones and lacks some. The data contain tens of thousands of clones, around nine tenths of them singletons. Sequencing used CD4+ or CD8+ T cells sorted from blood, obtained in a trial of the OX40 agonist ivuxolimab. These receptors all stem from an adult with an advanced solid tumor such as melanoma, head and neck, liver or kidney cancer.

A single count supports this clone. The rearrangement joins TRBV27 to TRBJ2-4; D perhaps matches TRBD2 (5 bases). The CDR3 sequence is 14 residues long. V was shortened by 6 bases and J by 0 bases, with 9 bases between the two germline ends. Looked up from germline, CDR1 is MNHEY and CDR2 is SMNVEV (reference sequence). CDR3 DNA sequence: TGTGCCAGCAGCGGACTGTTAGCCAAAAACATTCAGTACTTC. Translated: CASSGLLAKNIQYF.

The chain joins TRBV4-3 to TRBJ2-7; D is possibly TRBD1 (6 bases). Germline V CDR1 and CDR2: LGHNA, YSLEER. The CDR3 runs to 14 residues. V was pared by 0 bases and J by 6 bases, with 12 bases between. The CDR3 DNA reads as TGCGCCAGCAGCCAAGACACAGGGCCCGGCGAGCAGTACTTC. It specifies CASSQDTGPGEQYF.

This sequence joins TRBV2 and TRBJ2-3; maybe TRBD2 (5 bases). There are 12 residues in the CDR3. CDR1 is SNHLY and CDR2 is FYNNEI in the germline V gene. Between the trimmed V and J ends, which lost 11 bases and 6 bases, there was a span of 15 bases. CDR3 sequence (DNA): TGTGCCTCCTGGACTGTGAAGGATACGCAGTATTTT. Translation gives CASWTVKDTQYF.

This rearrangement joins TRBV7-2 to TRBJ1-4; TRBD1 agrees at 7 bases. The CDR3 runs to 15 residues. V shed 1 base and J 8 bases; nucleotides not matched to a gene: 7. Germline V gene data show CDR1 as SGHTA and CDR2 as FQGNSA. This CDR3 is CASSLGDREWEKLFF. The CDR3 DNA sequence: TGTGCCAGCAGCTTAGGAGACAGGGAGTGGGAAAAACTGTTTTTT.

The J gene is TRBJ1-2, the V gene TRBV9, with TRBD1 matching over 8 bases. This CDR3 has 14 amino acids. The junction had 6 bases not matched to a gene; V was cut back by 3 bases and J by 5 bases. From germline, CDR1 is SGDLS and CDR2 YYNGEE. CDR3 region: CASSASTGEYGYTF. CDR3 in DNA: TGTGCCAGCAGCGCCTCGACAGGGGAGTATGGCTACACCTTC.

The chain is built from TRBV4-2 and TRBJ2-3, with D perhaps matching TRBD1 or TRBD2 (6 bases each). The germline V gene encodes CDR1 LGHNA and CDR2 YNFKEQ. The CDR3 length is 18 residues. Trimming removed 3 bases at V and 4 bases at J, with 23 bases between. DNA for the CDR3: TGTGCCAGCAGCCAGGGGGGCTCAGGACTGCTTGGCCCAGATACGCAGTATTTT. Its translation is CASSQGGSGLLGPDTQYF.

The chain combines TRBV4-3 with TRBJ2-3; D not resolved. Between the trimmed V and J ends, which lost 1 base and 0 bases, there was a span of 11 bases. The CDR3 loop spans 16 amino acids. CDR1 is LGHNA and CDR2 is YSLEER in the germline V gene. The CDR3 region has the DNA TGCGCCAGCAGCCAAGTAACTACGGCCAGCACAGATACGCAGTATTTT. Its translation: CASSQVTTASTDTQYF.

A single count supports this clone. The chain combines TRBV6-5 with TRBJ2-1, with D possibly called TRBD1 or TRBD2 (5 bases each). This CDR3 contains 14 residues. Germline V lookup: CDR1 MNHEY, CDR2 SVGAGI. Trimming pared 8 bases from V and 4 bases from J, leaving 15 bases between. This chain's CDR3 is CASHFRDGYNEQFF. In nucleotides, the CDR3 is TGTGCCAGCCATTTCCGGGACGGATACAATGAGCAGTTCTTC.

The CDR3 here is CSVSGGAGEQFF. In nucleotides, the CDR3 is TGCAGCGTGTCCGGGGGGGCTGGTGAGCAGTTCTTC. V usage is TRBV29-1 and J usage is TRBJ2-1; 8 positions match TRBD2. Germline V gives CDR1 SQVTM, CDR2 ANQGSEA. V lost 6 bases and J lost 9; bases outside the gene matches: 7. This CDR3 is built from 12 residues.

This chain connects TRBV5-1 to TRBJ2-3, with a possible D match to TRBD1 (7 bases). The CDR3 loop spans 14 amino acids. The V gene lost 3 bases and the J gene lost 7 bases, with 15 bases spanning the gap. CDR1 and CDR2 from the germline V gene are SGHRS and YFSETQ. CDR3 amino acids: CASSSRQGGNTQYF. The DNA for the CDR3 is TGCGCCAGCAGCTCGAGACAGGGAGGAAATACGCAGTATTTT.

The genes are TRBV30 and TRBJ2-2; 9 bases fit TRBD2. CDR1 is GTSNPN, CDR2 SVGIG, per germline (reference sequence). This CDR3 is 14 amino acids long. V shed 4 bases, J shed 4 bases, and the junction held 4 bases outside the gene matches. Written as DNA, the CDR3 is TGTGCCTGGACCCTAGCGGGACGCACCGGGGAGCTGTTTTTT. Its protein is CAWTLAGRTGELFF.

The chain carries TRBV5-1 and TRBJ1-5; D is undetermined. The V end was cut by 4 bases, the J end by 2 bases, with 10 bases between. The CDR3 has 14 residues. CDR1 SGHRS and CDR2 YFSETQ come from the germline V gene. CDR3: CASSPIPGNQPQHF. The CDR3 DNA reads TGCGCCAGCAGCCCCATCCCTGGCAATCAGCCCCAGCATTTT.